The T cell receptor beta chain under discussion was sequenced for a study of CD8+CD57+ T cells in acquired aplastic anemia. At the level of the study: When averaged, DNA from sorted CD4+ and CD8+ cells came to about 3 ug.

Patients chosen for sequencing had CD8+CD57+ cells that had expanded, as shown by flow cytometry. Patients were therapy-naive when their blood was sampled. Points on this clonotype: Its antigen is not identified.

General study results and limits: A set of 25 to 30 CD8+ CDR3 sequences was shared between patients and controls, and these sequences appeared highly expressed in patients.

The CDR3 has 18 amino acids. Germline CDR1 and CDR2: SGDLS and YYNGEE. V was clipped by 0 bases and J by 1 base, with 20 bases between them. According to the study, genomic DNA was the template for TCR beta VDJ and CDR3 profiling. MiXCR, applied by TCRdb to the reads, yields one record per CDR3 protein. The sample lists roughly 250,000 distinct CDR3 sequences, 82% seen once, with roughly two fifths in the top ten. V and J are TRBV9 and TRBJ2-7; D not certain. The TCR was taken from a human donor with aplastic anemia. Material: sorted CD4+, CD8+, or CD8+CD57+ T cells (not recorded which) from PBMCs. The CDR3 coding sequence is TGTGCCAGCAGCGTAGATCCAGACGCGCAAGCCCTTTCCTACGAGCAGTACGTC. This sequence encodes CASSVDPDAQALSYEQYV.